This T cell receptor (beta chain) stems from a study of blood T cell repertoires in COVID-19. Authors' methods: Estimated nucleated cell counts came from reference gene primer amplification. Sequenced by immunoSEQ multiplex PCR; TCRdb stores in-frame clones only, minus some. V and J calls and clone size are as listed in that table; D and trimming were resolved from the DNA. This table holds about 280,000 clones, approximately 86% found once. V was clipped by 4 bases and J by 0 bases, with 19 bases between them. Looked up from germline, CDR1 is LGHDT and CDR2 is YNNKEL (reference sequence). The CDR3 covers 19 residues.

The clonotype was recovered from a man younger than 35 with active or convalescent COVID-19. The genes are TRBV3-1 (or the pseudogene TRBV3-2) and TRBJ1-6; no clear D gene. The specimen was peripheral blood. The CDR3 here is CASSPAVRALSSYNSPLHF. The CDR3 DNA reads as TGTGCCAGCAGCCCGGCGGTGAGGGCCCTAAGCTCCTATAATTCACCCCTCCACTTT.